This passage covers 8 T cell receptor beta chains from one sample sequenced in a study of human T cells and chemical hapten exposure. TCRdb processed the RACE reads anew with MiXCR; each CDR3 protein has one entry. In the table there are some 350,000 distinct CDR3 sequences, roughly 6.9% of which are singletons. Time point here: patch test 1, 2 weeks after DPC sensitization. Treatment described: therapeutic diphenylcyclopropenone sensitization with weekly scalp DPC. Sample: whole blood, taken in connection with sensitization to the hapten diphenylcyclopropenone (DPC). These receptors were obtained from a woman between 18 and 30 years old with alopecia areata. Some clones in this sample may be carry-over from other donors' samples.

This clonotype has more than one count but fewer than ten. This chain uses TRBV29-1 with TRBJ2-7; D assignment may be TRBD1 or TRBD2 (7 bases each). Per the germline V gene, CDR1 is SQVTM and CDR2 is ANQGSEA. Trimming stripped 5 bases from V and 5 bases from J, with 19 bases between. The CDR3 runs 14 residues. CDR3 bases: TGCAGCGTTACGATCAGGGGGGGGTTCGACGAGCAGTACTTC. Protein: CSVTIRGGFDEQYF.

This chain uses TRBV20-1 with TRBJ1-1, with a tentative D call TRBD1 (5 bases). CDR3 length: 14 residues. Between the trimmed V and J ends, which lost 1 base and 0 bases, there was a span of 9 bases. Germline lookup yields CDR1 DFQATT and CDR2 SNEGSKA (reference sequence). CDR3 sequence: CSARGGQMNTEAFF. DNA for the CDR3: TGCAGTGCTAGAGGGGGCCAAATGAACACTGAAGCTTTCTTT.

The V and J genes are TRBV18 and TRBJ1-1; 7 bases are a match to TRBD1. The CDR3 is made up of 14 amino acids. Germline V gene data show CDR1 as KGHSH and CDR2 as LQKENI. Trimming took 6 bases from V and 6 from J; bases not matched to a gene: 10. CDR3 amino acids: CASSPLQGTSEAFF. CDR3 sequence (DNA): TGTGCCAGCTCTCCATTACAGGGGACTTCTGAAGCTTTCTTT.

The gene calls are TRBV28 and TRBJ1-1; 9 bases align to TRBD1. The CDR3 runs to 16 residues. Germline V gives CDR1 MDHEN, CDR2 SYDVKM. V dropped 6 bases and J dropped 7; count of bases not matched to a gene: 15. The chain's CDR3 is CASSPPGTGQRGEAFF. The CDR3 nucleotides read TGTGCCAGCAGCCCGCCTGGGACAGGGCAGAGGGGTGAAGCTTTCTTT.

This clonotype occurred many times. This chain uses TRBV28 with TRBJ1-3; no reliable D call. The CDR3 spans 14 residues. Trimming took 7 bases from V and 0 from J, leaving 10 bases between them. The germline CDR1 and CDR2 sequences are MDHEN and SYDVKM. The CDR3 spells CASTGRNSGNTIYF. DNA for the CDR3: TGTGCCAGCACAGGCCGAAACTCTGGAAACACCATATATTTT.

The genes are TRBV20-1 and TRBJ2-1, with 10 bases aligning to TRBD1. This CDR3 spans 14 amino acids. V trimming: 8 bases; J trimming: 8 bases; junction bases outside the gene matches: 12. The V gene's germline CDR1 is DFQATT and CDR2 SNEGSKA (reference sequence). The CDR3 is CSPCWTGGFDEQFF. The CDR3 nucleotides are TGCAGTCCCTGTTGGACAGGGGGATTCGATGAGCAGTTCTTC.

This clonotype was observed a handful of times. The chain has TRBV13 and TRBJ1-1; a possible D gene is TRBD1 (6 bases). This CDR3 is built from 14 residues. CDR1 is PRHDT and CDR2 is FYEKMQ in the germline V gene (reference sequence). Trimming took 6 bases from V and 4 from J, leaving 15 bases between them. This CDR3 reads CASRTTRGPTEAFF. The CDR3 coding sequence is TGTGCCAGCAGAACTACCAGGGGACCCACTGAAGCTTTCTTT.

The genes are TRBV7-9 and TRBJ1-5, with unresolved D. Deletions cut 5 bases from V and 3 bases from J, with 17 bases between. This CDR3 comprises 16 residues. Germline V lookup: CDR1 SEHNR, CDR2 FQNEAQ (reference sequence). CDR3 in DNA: TGTGCCAGCAGCCCCGGTGGCGGCTTGGCCAATCAGCCCCAGCATTTT. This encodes CASSPGGGLANQPQHF.